This T cell receptor (beta chain) derives from a study of T cell responses to AZD1222 COVID-19 vaccine. Across the whole study: Second-dose groups at about 4 or about 12 weeks were pooled.

The ends were cut back, 5 bases at V and 1 base at J, with 11 bases in the middle. Germline loops: CDR1 SEHNR, CDR2 FQNEAQ (reference sequence). The CDR3 length is 14 residues. The assay was immunoSEQ multiplex PCR, and TCRdb's table has in-frame clones only and misses some. Seen here are more than 70,000 clones, 88% observed once, and the top ten hold about 16%. A word on this clone: Antigen: not known.

Study-wide results and limits: Among vaccine-associated CD4 TCRs, coverage spanned spike, with dominance at 160-218 and 743-854. At study baseline, merely six AZD1222 recipients were seropositive. After the peak T cell response, and only then, were repertoires sampled.

Sample: peripheral blood, taken on day 0 of AZD1222 vaccination. The clonotype was recovered from an adult in good health. V and J are TRBV7-9 and TRBJ1-1; D is ambiguous. CDR3 sequence (DNA): TGTGCCAGCAGCCCGCATCGTCCGAACACTGAAGCTTTCTTT. Residues: CASSPHRPNTEAFF.